The next 12 T cell receptor beta chains were all read from a single sample in a study of T cell responses to AZD1222 COVID-19 vaccine. Sequencing used immunoSEQ multiplex PCR; TCRdb keeps in-frame clones, though not all of them. The sample lists 40,000 to 55,000 clones; around 81% were seen once. The sample here was peripheral blood, taken on day 0 of AZD1222 vaccination. These receptors all come from an adult in good health.

The chain links TRBV6-6 to TRBJ1-1, with D possibly being TRBD1 (6 bases). The germline gives CDR1 MNHNY, CDR2 SVGAGI (reference sequence). Trimming left V 7 bases short and J 4 bases short, with 22 bases between. The CDR3 spans 16 residues. The DNA for the CDR3 is TGTGCCAGCAACAACCCCAGGGGCGAGTTTCTCACTGAAGCTTTCTTT. This encodes CASNNPRGEFLTEAFF.

The chain uses TRBV5-1 and TRBJ2-2; D is perhaps TRBD1 or TRBD2 (7 bases each). The germline gives CDR1 SGHRS, CDR2 YFSETQ. This CDR3 is built from 15 residues. Between the trimmed V and J ends, which lost 1 base and 6 bases, there was a span of 13 bases. The CDR3 coding sequence is TGCGCCAGCAGCTTGTTTGCAGGGGGGGCCGGGGAGCTGTTTTTT. Residues: CASSLFAGGAGELFF.

The gene calls are TRBV6-2 or TRBV6-3 and TRBJ2-3, with D unclear. V lost 2 bases and J lost 4, with 19 bases in between. This CDR3 has 17 residues. CDR1 and CDR2 (germline): MNHEY, SVGEGT. This CDR3 reads CASSYQLNPDGADTQYF. The CDR3 DNA reads TGTGCCAGCAGTTACCAACTGAACCCCGATGGAGCAGATACGCAGTATTTT.

This chain connects TRBV18 to TRBJ1-5; TRBD1 might be the D (6 bases). Deletions cut 2 bases from V and 6 bases from J, with 11 bases between. The CDR3 runs 14 residues. Germline values: CDR1 KGHSH, CDR2 LQKENI. CDR3 region: CASSPTGAGQPQHF. For the CDR3, the DNA is TGTGCCAGCTCACCAACGGGGGCGGGTCAGCCCCAGCATTTT.

The chain joins TRBV19 to TRBJ1-1; D unclear. The V and J ends lost 4 bases and 7 bases respectively, with 13 bases between them. The germline V gene encodes CDR1 LNHDA and CDR2 SQIVND (reference sequence). The CDR3 totals 13 residues. The CDR3 DNA is TGTGCCAGTAGTAAGCGCGGGCAACGTGAAGCTTTCTTT. It encodes CASSKRGQREAFF.

The chain links TRBV5-4 to TRBJ2-3; D is possibly TRBD1 or TRBD2 (5 bases each). Germline V CDR1 and CDR2: SGHNT, YYREEE (reference sequence). This CDR3 has 18 residues. V was shortened by 0 bases and J by 3 bases, with 20 bases between the two germline ends. This CDR3 is CASSLGVLGERRTDTQYF. For the CDR3, the DNA is TGTGCCAGCAGCTTGGGGGTTCTAGGGGAAAGGAGGACAGATACGCAGTATTTT.

This chain links TRBV7-8 with TRBJ1-2, with 9 nucleotides matching TRBD1. V shed 1 base, J shed 6 bases, and the junction held 3 bases outside the gene matches. The CDR3 extends over 14 amino acids. Germline V gene data show CDR1 as SGHVS and CDR2 as FQNEAQ. CDR3 nucleotides: TGTGCCAGCAGCTTAGGGGACAGGGCCCATGGCTACACCTTC. It specifies CASSLGDRAHGYTF.

The chain joins TRBV28 to TRBJ2-5; 8 bases are a match to TRBD2. The CDR3 runs to 14 residues. Looked up from germline, CDR1 is MDHEN and CDR2 is SYDVKM. J lost 5 bases, V lost 6 bases, and 8 bases had no gene match. The CDR3 DNA follows: TGTGCCAGCAGCCCCGGGGGGGCCCTGGAGACCCAGTACTTC. This translates into CASSPGGALETQYF.

This clone was detected only a few times. The chain couples TRBV6-5 to TRBJ1-6; D not certain. V was pared by 0 bases and J by 1 base, with 7 bases between. The germline gives CDR1 MNHEY, CDR2 SVGAGI. This CDR3 is built from 16 residues. The CDR3: CASSYSTGSYNSPLHF. The CDR3 bases are TGTGCCAGCAGTTACTCGACGGGGTCCTATAATTCACCCCTCCACTTT.

The V call is TRBV5-1, the J call TRBJ2-7; D perhaps matches TRBD2 (6 bases). This CDR3 has 14 residues. From germline, CDR1 is SGHRS and CDR2 YFSETQ. V dropped 3 bases and J dropped 9 bases, with 19 bases sitting between them. The CDR3 DNA reads as TGCGCCAGCAGCTCACTAGCTATGGAGTCGGGGCAGTACTTC. Translation gives CASSSLAMESGQYF. Variable domain in full (rest from reference TRBV5-1 and TRBJ2-7): KAGVTQTPRYLIKTRGQQVTLSCSPISGHRSVSWYQQTPGQGLQFLFEYFSETQRNKGNFPGRFSGRQFSNSRSEMNVSTLELGDSALYLCASSSLAMESGQYFGPGTRLTVT.

The J gene is TRBJ1-5, the V gene TRBV18; the match to TRBD1 covers 7 bases. Germline V gene lookup returns CDR1 KGHSH and CDR2 LQKENI. With V trimmed by 4 bases and J by 6 bases, 6 bases remained unmatched. This CDR3 contains 14 residues. The DNA for the CDR3 is TGTGCCAGCTCACGGGAGGGGGCTGTTCAGCCCCAGCATTTT. Residues: CASSREGAVQPQHF.

In its sample, this clone was seen once. The V call is TRBV29-1, the J call TRBJ1-1, with D possibly TRBD1 on 6 matching bases. Germline CDR1 SQVTM, CDR2 ANQGSEA. V was shortened by 4 bases and J by 1 base, with 10 bases between the two germline ends. The CDR3 has 13 amino acids. The CDR3 protein is CSVVAGANTEAFF. CDR3 bases: TGCAGCGTTGTAGCGGGGGCGAACACTGAAGCTTTCTTT.